This is a list of T cell receptor beta chains from one sample in a study of CD8 T cells in Susac syndrome. Using its own MiXCR run on the immunoSEQ multiplex PCR reads, TCRdb lists one record per CDR3 protein. The table has about 140,000 distinct CDR3 sequences, just under 95% seen once. The sequenced material came from CD4+ T cells from PBMCs. These receptors all come from a human donor with Susac syndrome. Both conserved end residues are part of each CDR3. D genes are given only for firm matches. The size field is filled for only some rows; it gives once, few, many or a size class.

>TRBD2|TRBJ2-1|.|TRBV5-4
CASSERGSEQFF
TGTGCCAGCTCGGAGCGGGGGAGTGAGCAGTTCTTC
>.|TRBJ1-1|once|TRBV27
CASSLLGGIGMNTEAFF
TGTGCCAGCAGTTTATTGGGGGGGATCGGTATGAACACTGAAGCTTTCTTT
>.|TRBJ1-3|.|TRBV9
CASSVPPDPGNTVYF
TGTGCCAGCAGCGTCCCCCCCGACCCTGGAAACACCGTATATTTT
>.|TRBJ2-5|.|TRBV29-1
CSVVPRRALQETQYF
TGCAGCGTTGTTCCCCGGCGAGCCTTACAAGAGACCCAGTACTTC
>.|TRBJ1-1|.|TRBV27
CASSTDRRGTEAFF
TGTGCCAGCAGTACGGACCGCCGGGGAACTGAAGCTTTCTTT
>TRBD1|TRBJ1-2|.|TRBV30
CAWVGTGGGYTF
TGTGCCTGGGTGGGGACAGGGGGAGGCTACACCTTC
>.|TRBJ2-5|.|TRBV20-1
CSAPPQRQETQYF
TGCAGTGCCCCGCCTCAACGGCAAGAGACCCAGTACTTC
>TRBD1|TRBJ1-5|.|TRBV6-6
CASSPRGSNQPQHF
TGTGCCAGCAGCCCCAGGGGGAGCAATCAGCCCCAGCATTTT
>.|TRBJ1-5|.|TRBV20-1
CSAQDSAYQPQHF
TGCAGTGCTCAGGACAGTGCCTATCAGCCCCAGCATTTT
>TRBD2|TRBJ2-5|once|TRBV5-1
CASSVLAVLGETQYF
TGCGCCAGCAGCGTCCTAGCGGTCCTGGGAGAGACCCAGTACTTC
>.|TRBJ2-2|.|TRBV27
CASSANVLGYTGELFF
TGTGCCAGCAGCGCAAATGTGCTAGGGTACACCGGGGAGCTGTTTTTT
>.|TRBJ2-7|.|TRBV3-1
CASSQTMTGYEQYF
TGTGCCAGCAGCCAAACCATGACCGGCTACGAGCAGTACTTC
>.|TRBJ2-2|.|TRBV15
CATSRDPRSNTGELFF
TGTGCCACCAGCAGAGACCCTCGATCGAACACCGGGGAGCTGTTTTTT
>TRBD1|TRBJ1-2|.|TRBV20-1
CSASGTGRNYGYTF
TGCAGTGCTAGCGGGACAGGGCGTAACTATGGCTACACCTTC
>TRBD1|TRBJ2-7|.|TRBV25-1
CASSADRGLNEQYF
TGTGCCAGCAGTGCGGACAGGGGGCTGAACGAGCAGTACTTC
>.|TRBJ1-1|.|TRBV30
CAWRYTEAFF
TGTGCCTGGAGGTACACTGAAGCTTTCTTT
>.|TRBJ1-2|.|TRBV29-1
CSVLSNGGYTF
TGCAGCGTTTTGTCTAATGGAGGCTACACCTTC
>.|TRBJ1-2|.|TRBV10-3
CAISDEGGGSYGYTF
TGTGCCATCAGTGATGAGGGAGGGGGAAGCTATGGCTACACCTTC
>.|TRBJ1-2|.|TRBV9
CASSVTGGSGYTF
TGTGCCAGCAGCGTAACGGGTGGGTCCGGCTACACCTTC
>.|TRBJ2-3|.|TRBV4-3
CASSQDYLAGWATQYF
TGCGCCAGCAGCCAAGATTACCTAGCAGGTTGGGCTACGCAGTATTTT
>TRBD2|TRBJ2-3|.|TRBV29-1
CSVLLADTQYF
TGCAGCGTGTTACTAGCGGATACGCAGTATTTT
>.|TRBJ2-3|.|TRBV20-1
CSGMGPPSTDTQYF
TGCAGTGGGATGGGACCCCCTAGCACAGATACGCAGTATTTT
>.|TRBJ1-1|.|TRBV20-1
CSARERGVDTEAFF
TGCAGTGCTAGAGAGAGAGGGGTGGACACTGAAGCTTTCTTT
>.|TRBJ2-1|.|TRBV7-8
CASSSSSATYNEQFF
.
>TRBD1|TRBJ1-2|few|TRBV28
CASSRDRGGYTF
TGTGCCAGCAGTCGTGACAGGGGGGGCTACACCTTC
>.|TRBJ1-1|once|TRBV6-1
CASSALAGPNTEAFF
TGTGCCAGCAGTGCGTTGGCAGGGCCGAACACTGAAGCTTTCTTT
>.|TRBJ2-1|.|TRBV7-9
CASSFYRHLGHNEQFF
TGTGCCAGCAGCTTTTATCGACACCTGGGCCACAATGAGCAGTTCTTC
>.|TRBJ1-5|.|TRBV15
CATSKSRDVSNQPQHF
TGTGCCACCAGCAAGAGCCGGGACGTAAGCAATCAGCCCCAGCATTTT
>.|TRBJ1-2|.|TRBV5-4
CASSLAGGADGYTF
TGTGCCAGCAGCTTGGCCGGGGGGGCGGATGGCTACACCTTC